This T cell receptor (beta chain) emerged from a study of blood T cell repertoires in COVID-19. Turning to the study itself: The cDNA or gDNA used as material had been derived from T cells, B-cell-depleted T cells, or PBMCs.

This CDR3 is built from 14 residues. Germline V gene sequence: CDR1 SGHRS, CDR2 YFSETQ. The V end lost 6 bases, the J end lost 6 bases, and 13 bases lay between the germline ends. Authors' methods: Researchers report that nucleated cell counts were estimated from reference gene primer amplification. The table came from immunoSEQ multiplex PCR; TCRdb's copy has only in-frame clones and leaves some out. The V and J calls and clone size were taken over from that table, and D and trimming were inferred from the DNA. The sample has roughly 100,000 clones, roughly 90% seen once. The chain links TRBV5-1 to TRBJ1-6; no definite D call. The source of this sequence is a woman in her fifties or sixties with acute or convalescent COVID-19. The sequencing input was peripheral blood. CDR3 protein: CASTMDGLNSPLHF. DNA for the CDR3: TGCGCCAGCACCATGGACGGACTTAATTCACCCCTCCACTTT.